This is a list of T cell receptor beta chains from one sample in a study of T cell changes during pregnancy in multiple sclerosis. Method: immunoSEQ multiplex PCR; TCRdb's copy keeps in-frame clones and lacks some. The table has over 50,000 clones, about 86% seen once. The sample taken for sequencing was peripheral blood from another person, used as feeder cells. The receptors here all came from a human donor whose cells served as feeder cells for cultures in a pregnancy study. CDR3s include the opening cysteine and the closing phenylalanine or tryptophan. Fields, in order: J gene, D gene, clone size, V gene, CDR3 protein, CDR3 DNA. D genes are given only for firm matches. Clone size is stated in some rows and not others, as once, few, many or a class when expanded.

j_gene: TRBJ1-2
d_gene: .
abundance: .
v_gene: TRBV5-4
CDR3aa: CASSFYRDGYTF
CDR3nt: TGTGCCAGCAGCTTCTACAGGGATGGCTACACCTTC

j_gene: TRBJ2-6
d_gene: .
abundance: few
v_gene: TRBV1
CDR3aa: CTSRDVCLSQSRANVLTF
CDR3nt: TGCACCAGCAGGGACGTGTGTTTGTCACAAAGTCGGGCCAACGTCCTGACTTTC

j_gene: TRBJ2-3
d_gene: .
abundance: .
v_gene: TRBV28
CDR3aa: CASSSDTQYF
CDR3nt: TGTGCCAGCAGTTCGGATACGCAGTATTTT

j_gene: TRBJ1-6
d_gene: .
abundance: .
v_gene: TRBV6-6
CDR3aa: CASSPVGGANSPLHF
CDR3nt: TGTGCCAGCAGTCCGGTGGGGGGCGCGAATTCACCCCTCCACTTT

j_gene: TRBJ2-5
d_gene: .
abundance: .
v_gene: TRBV5-1
CDR3aa: CASSSTSTQETQYF
CDR3nt: TGCGCCAGCAGCTCGACTTCAACCCAAGAGACCCAGTACTTC

j_gene: TRBJ1-5
d_gene: .
abundance: .
v_gene: TRBV2
CDR3aa: CASSDSTSGQQPQHF
CDR3nt: TGTGCCAGCAGTGACTCGACCTCGGGGCAACAGCCCCAGCATTTT

j_gene: TRBJ2-2
d_gene: TRBD1
abundance: .
v_gene: TRBV5-6
CDR3aa: CASSPVGQGATGELFF
CDR3nt: TGTGCCAGCAGCCCCGTAGGACAGGGGGCGACCGGGGAGCTGTTTTTT

j_gene: TRBJ1-3
d_gene: .
abundance: .
v_gene: TRBV5-1
CDR3aa: CASSLGRNSGNTIYF
CDR3nt: TGCGCCAGCAGCTTGGGGCGAAACTCTGGAAACACCATATATTTT

j_gene: TRBJ2-2
d_gene: TRBD2
abundance: .
v_gene: TRBV10-3
CDR3aa: CAISERGGPGELFF
CDR3nt: TGTGCCATCAGTGAGCGGGGGGGCCCCGGGGAGCTGTTTTTT

j_gene: TRBJ1-4
d_gene: .
abundance: .
v_gene: TRBV4-3
CDR3aa: CASSQVGGVNEKLFF
CDR3nt: TGCGCCAGCAGCCAAGTAGGGGGTGTCAATGAAAAACTGTTTTTT

j_gene: TRBJ2-2
d_gene: .
abundance: .
v_gene: TRBV7-2
CDR3aa: CASSLTPGELFF
CDR3nt: TGTGCCAGCAGCTTGACGCCCGGGGAGCTGTTTTTT

j_gene: TRBJ1-1
d_gene: .
abundance: .
v_gene: TRBV10-3
CDR3aa: CATGDGTEAFF
CDR3nt: TGTGCCACCGGGGACGGCACTGAAGCTTTCTTT

j_gene: TRBJ1-5
d_gene: .
abundance: .
v_gene: TRBV19
CDR3aa: CASSMKLGAQPQHF
CDR3nt: TGTGCCAGTAGTATGAAACTGGGCGCTCAGCCCCAGCATTTT

j_gene: TRBJ2-7
d_gene: TRBD1
abundance: .
v_gene: TRBV29-1
CDR3aa: CSVLWTGDYEQYF
CDR3nt: TGCAGCGTTCTTTGGACAGGGGATTACGAGCAGTACTTC

j_gene: TRBJ1-5
d_gene: .
abundance: .
v_gene: TRBV5-1
CDR3aa: CASSLGTDSQRGNQPQHF
CDR3nt: TGCGCCAGCAGCTTGGGGACTGACAGCCAGCGGGGTAATCAGCCCCAGCATTTT

j_gene: TRBJ1-2
d_gene: .
abundance: .
v_gene: TRBV25-1
CDR3aa: CASSESGVGYTF
CDR3nt: TGTGCCAGCAGTGAATCAGGGGTCGGCTACACCTTC

j_gene: TRBJ2-5
d_gene: .
abundance: once
v_gene: TRBV2
CDR3aa: CASSGQSRLETQYF
CDR3nt: TGTGCCAGCAGTGGACAGAGCCGGTTGGAGACCCAGTACTTC

j_gene: TRBJ1-2
d_gene: TRBD1
abundance: .
v_gene: TRBV11-2
CDR3aa: CASSLAGGALWDGYTF
CDR3nt: TGTGCCAGCAGCTTGGCAGGGGGCGCCCTATGGGATGGCTACACCTTC

j_gene: TRBJ2-5
d_gene: TRBD2
abundance: .
v_gene: TRBV5-1
CDR3aa: CASSLGIAGGPEETQYF
CDR3nt: TGCGCCAGCAGCTTGGGGATAGCGGGGGGGCCGGAAGAGACCCAGTACTTC

j_gene: TRBJ2-3
d_gene: .
abundance: .
v_gene: TRBV5-5
CDR3aa: CASSLGFLAGAGDTQYF
CDR3nt: TGTGCCAGCAGCTTGGGTTTTCTTGCTGGGGCTGGCGATACGCAGTATTTT

j_gene: TRBJ2-2
d_gene: TRBD1
abundance: .
v_gene: TRBV4-1
CDR3aa: CASSQDGQGGTGELFF
CDR3nt: TGCGCCAGCAGCCAAGATGGACAGGGGGGCACCGGGGAGCTGTTTTTT

j_gene: TRBJ1-5
d_gene: TRBD1
abundance: .
v_gene: TRBV27
CDR3aa: CASSYRGGQPQHF
CDR3nt: TGTGCCAGCAGTTACAGGGGAGGTCAGCCCCAGCATTTT

j_gene: TRBJ1-3
d_gene: .
abundance: .
v_gene: TRBV10-1
CDR3aa: CASEGGHSGNTIYF
CDR3nt: TGCGCCAGCGAGGGTGGACACTCTGGAAACACCATATATTTT

j_gene: TRBJ1-1
d_gene: .
abundance: .
v_gene: TRBV9
CDR3aa: CASSVDLTGTTEAFF
CDR3nt: TGTGCCAGCAGCGTAGACCTTACCGGAACCACCGAAGCTTTCTTT

j_gene: TRBJ2-1
d_gene: TRBD1
abundance: .
v_gene: TRBV6-5
CDR3aa: CASSLWDRAYNEQFF
CDR3nt: TGTGCCAGCAGCCTCTGGGACAGGGCGTACAATGAGCAGTTCTTC

j_gene: TRBJ2-5
d_gene: .
abundance: .
v_gene: TRBV7-9
CDR3aa: CASSFQKETQYF
CDR3nt: TGTGCCAGCAGCTTTCAGAAAGAGACCCAGTACTTC

j_gene: TRBJ1-5
d_gene: TRBD1
abundance: .
v_gene: TRBV28
CDR3aa: CASSPQGYNQPQHF
CDR3nt: TGTGCCAGCAGTCCACAGGGGTACAATCAGCCCCAGCATTTT

j_gene: TRBJ2-1
d_gene: TRBD1
abundance: .
v_gene: TRBV5-1
CDR3aa: CASATGGSYNEQFF
CDR3nt: TGCGCCAGCGCGACAGGGGGCTCCTACAATGAGCAGTTCTTC

j_gene: TRBJ2-3
d_gene: .
abundance: .
v_gene: TRBV20-1
CDR3aa: CSGQGTDTQYF
CDR3nt: TGCAGTGGGCAGGGTACAGATACGCAGTATTTT

j_gene: TRBJ2-2
d_gene: .
abundance: .
v_gene: TRBV2
CDR3aa: CASRPGTGELFF
CDR3nt: TGTGCCTCTCGGCCGGGCACCGGGGAGCTGTTTTTT

j_gene: TRBJ2-3
d_gene: .
abundance: .
v_gene: TRBV19
CDR3aa: CASSMGYSAFADHTQYF
CDR3nt: TGTGCCAGTAGTATGGGCTATTCAGCCTTTGCGGACCATACGCAGTATTTT

j_gene: TRBJ2-5
d_gene: TRBD1
abundance: once
v_gene: TRBV5-1
CDR3aa: CASSHGTAYQETQYF
CDR3nt: TGCGCCAGCAGCCACGGGACAGCGTACCAAGAGACCCAGTACTTC

j_gene: TRBJ1-2
d_gene: .
abundance: .
v_gene: TRBV11-2
CDR3aa: CASSFGGELSGYTF
CDR3nt: TGTGCCAGCAGCTTTGGAGGGGAACTGAGTGGCTACACCTTC

j_gene: TRBJ2-2
d_gene: .
abundance: .
v_gene: TRBV23-1
CDR3aa: CASSQSNESPPNTGELFF
CDR3nt: TGCGCCAGCAGTCAATCCAATGAATCCCCCCCGAACACCGGGGAGCTGTTTTTT

j_gene: TRBJ2-3
d_gene: .
abundance: .
v_gene: TRBV15
CDR3aa: CATSPEAAAWAGTQYF
CDR3nt: TGTGCCACCAGCCCCGAAGCCGCGGCTTGGGCGGGTACGCAGTATTTT

j_gene: TRBJ2-3
d_gene: TRBD2
abundance: .
v_gene: TRBV7-6
CDR3aa: CASSFLAGGTDTQYF
CDR3nt: TGTGCCAGCAGCTTTTTAGCGGGGGGCACAGATACGCAGTATTTT

j_gene: TRBJ1-1
d_gene: .
abundance: few
v_gene: TRBV6-5
CDR3aa: CASSTDVWGTEAFF
CDR3nt: TGTGCCAGCAGCACAGACGTCTGGGGCACTGAAGCTTTCTTT

j_gene: TRBJ1-2
d_gene: TRBD1
abundance: .
v_gene: TRBV7-9
CDR3aa: CASSRGTGGTNYGYTF
CDR3nt: TGTGCCAGCAGCCGGGGGACAGGGGGCACTAACTATGGCTACACCTTC

j_gene: TRBJ2-1
d_gene: TRBD2
abundance: .
v_gene: TRBV7-8
CDR3aa: CASSPRTSYEQFF
CDR3nt: TGTGCCAGCAGCCCTCGGACTAGCTATGAGCAGTTCTTC

j_gene: TRBJ1-5
d_gene: .
abundance: .
v_gene: TRBV30
CDR3aa: CAWSVRSNQPQHF
CDR3nt: TGTGCCTGGAGTGTACGGAGCAATCAGCCCCAGCATTTT

j_gene: TRBJ2-5
d_gene: .
abundance: .
v_gene: TRBV4-2
CDR3aa: CASSPRLGLQETQYF
CDR3nt: TGTGCCAGCAGCCCCCGACTAGGCCTCCAAGAGACCCAGTACTTC

j_gene: TRBJ1-1
d_gene: .
abundance: .
v_gene: TRBV10-3
CDR3aa: CAISDGNTEAFF
CDR3nt: TGTGCCATCAGTGATGGAAACACTGAAGCTTTCTTT

j_gene: TRBJ2-2
d_gene: .
abundance: .
v_gene: TRBV4-2
CDR3aa: CASSQEQGGTGELFF
CDR3nt: TGTGCCAGCAGCCAAGAACAGGGTGGGACCGGGGAGCTGTTTTTT

j_gene: TRBJ2-1
d_gene: .
abundance: .
v_gene: TRBV7-7
CDR3aa: CASSSIQGGEQFF
CDR3nt: TGTGCTAGCAGCTCAATACAGGGCGGTGAGCAGTTCTTC

j_gene: TRBJ2-3
d_gene: TRBD1
abundance: .
v_gene: TRBV10-1
CDR3aa: CASSEYPTGGTDTQYF
CDR3nt: TGCGCCAGCAGTGAGTACCCGACAGGGGGCACAGATACGCAGTATTTT

j_gene: TRBJ2-7
d_gene: .
abundance: .
v_gene: TRBV6-6
CDR3aa: CASRTGPYEQYF
CDR3nt: TGTGCCAGCAGGACTGGCCCCTACGAGCAGTACTTC

j_gene: TRBJ2-3
d_gene: TRBD2
abundance: .
v_gene: TRBV27
CDR3aa: CASMRTSGGNTQYF
CDR3nt: TGTGCCAGCATGCGGACTAGCGGGGGGAATACGCAGTATTTT

j_gene: TRBJ2-1
d_gene: .
abundance: .
v_gene: TRBV30
CDR3aa: CAWSVPGLSSYNEQFF
CDR3nt: TGTGCCTGGAGTGTACCCGGACTAAGCTCCTACAATGAGCAGTTCTTC

j_gene: TRBJ1-5
d_gene: .
abundance: .
v_gene: TRBV19
CDR3aa: CASVGRTSQPQHF
CDR3nt: TGTGCCAGTGTAGGCCGAACTAGTCAGCCCCAGCATTTT

j_gene: TRBJ2-1
d_gene: TRBD2
abundance: .
v_gene: TRBV5-4
CDR3aa: CASSLKRASGGEGNEQFF
CDR3nt: TGTGCCAGCAGCTTGAAACGGGCTAGCGGGGGGGAAGGCAATGAGCAGTTCTTC

j_gene: TRBJ1-5
d_gene: .
abundance: .
v_gene: TRBV21-1
CDR3aa: CASSPKGTGVSHQPQHF
CDR3nt: TGTGCCAGCAGCCCCAAAGGGACAGGGGTGTCTCACCAGCCCCAGCATTTT

j_gene: TRBJ2-1
d_gene: .
abundance: few
v_gene: TRBV6-1
CDR3aa: CASSEGLDNEQFF
CDR3nt: TGTGCCAGCAGTGAAGGACTGGACAATGAGCAGTTCTTC

j_gene: TRBJ2-5
d_gene: .
abundance: .
v_gene: TRBV4-1
CDR3aa: CASSQDRNQGTGETQYF
CDR3nt: TGCGCCAGCAGCCAAGACAGGAACCAGGGTACCGGAGAGACCCAGTACTTC

j_gene: TRBJ1-1
d_gene: .
abundance: .
v_gene: TRBV19
CDR3aa: CASSIYGGDTEAFF
CDR3nt: TGTGCCAGTAGTATATACGGGGGTGACACTGAAGCTTTCTTT

j_gene: TRBJ1-2
d_gene: .
abundance: once
v_gene: TRBV18
CDR3aa: CASSFQSNNNGYTF
CDR3nt: TGTGCCAGCTCCTTCCAGAGCAACAACAATGGCTACACCTTC

j_gene: TRBJ1-1
d_gene: TRBD1
abundance: .
v_gene: TRBV6-1
CDR3aa: CASSDWTGGYGNTEAFF
CDR3nt: TGTGCCAGCAGTGACTGGACAGGGGGCTACGGGAACACTGAAGCTTTCTTT

j_gene: TRBJ1-1
d_gene: .
abundance: .
v_gene: TRBV11-3
CDR3aa: CASSLTGNTEAFF
CDR3nt: TGTGCCAGCAGCCTGACAGGGAACACTGAAGCTTTCTTT

j_gene: TRBJ2-3
d_gene: .
abundance: once
v_gene: TRBV6-4
CDR3aa: CASSDRADTDTQYF
CDR3nt: TGTGCCAGCAGTGATCGAGCGGACACAGATACGCAGTATTTT

j_gene: TRBJ2-4
d_gene: .
abundance: .
v_gene: TRBV29-1
CDR3aa: CSVGTAKNIQYF
CDR3nt: TGCAGCGTTGGGACAGCCAAAAACATTCAGTACTTC